This T cell receptor beta chain was identified in a study of blood T cell repertoires in COVID-19. Turning to the study itself: Acute and convalescent COVID-19 samples came from the United States, Italy and Spain. T cells, B-cell-depleted T cells, or PBMCs supplied cDNA or gDNA.

Germline-derived CDR1 and CDR2 are SEHNR and FQNEAQ (reference sequence). Trimming pared 4 bases from V and 1 base from J, leaving 11 bases between. The CDR3 runs 14 residues. Source study methods: Estimated nucleated cell counts came from reference gene primer amplification. The table came from immunoSEQ multiplex PCR; TCRdb's copy has only in-frame clones and leaves some out. Clone size and V and J calls were adopted from that table, with D and trimming inferred from the DNA. The repertoire holds about 250,000 clones, with roughly 84% as singletons. The chain joins TRBV7-9 to TRBJ2-7; perhaps TRBD1 as D (6 bases). Sequencing input: peripheral blood. The receptor comes from a man between 50 and 59 years old with active or convalescent COVID-19. CDR3 nucleotides: TGTGCCAGCAGCTCGAAGGGACATTCCTACGAGCAGTACTTC. Protein: CASSSKGHSYEQYF.